The entry that follows covers one T cell receptor beta chain sequence. Its target is not known. Each CD8+ T cell subset was sorted in triplicate, around 300,000 cells each. Naive CD8+ T lymphocytes were specified as CD45RO-CCR7+CD27+CD95-. The germline V gene encodes CDR1 MNHEY and CDR2 SVGAGI. The CDR3 runs to 16 residues. This sample stems from a study of CXCR3-negative and CXCR3-positive naive CD8 T cells. Libraries were UMI-labeled 5' RACE TRB cDNA. For each CDR3 protein, TCRdb gives one entry from its re-call of the 5' RACE reads, without DNA. Its clone listing holds some 150,000 distinct CDR3 sequences. Overall study results and limits: Naive CXCR3-positive and CXCR3-negative cells shared similar TRBV-TRBJ usage, unlike memory cells. Researchers report that CXCR3-positive naive cells carry more hydrophobic TRB CDR3s than CXCR3-negative naive cells. Both naive subsets carried similar amounts of surface CD5, so TCR strength was inferred from TRB CDR3 properties.

The chain uses TRBV6-5 and TRBJ2-5; as DNA is missing, the TRBD1 call by TCRdb cannot be tested. Sequencing used naive CXCR3+ CD8+ T cells from blood. The subset is: CD45RO-CCR7+CD27+CD95- naive CD8+ T cells expressing CXCR3 (TNR3+). The receptor comes from a human donor in good health. Some clones in this sample may be carry-over from other donors' samples. The CDR3 sequence: CASSYSFGDRQETQYF.